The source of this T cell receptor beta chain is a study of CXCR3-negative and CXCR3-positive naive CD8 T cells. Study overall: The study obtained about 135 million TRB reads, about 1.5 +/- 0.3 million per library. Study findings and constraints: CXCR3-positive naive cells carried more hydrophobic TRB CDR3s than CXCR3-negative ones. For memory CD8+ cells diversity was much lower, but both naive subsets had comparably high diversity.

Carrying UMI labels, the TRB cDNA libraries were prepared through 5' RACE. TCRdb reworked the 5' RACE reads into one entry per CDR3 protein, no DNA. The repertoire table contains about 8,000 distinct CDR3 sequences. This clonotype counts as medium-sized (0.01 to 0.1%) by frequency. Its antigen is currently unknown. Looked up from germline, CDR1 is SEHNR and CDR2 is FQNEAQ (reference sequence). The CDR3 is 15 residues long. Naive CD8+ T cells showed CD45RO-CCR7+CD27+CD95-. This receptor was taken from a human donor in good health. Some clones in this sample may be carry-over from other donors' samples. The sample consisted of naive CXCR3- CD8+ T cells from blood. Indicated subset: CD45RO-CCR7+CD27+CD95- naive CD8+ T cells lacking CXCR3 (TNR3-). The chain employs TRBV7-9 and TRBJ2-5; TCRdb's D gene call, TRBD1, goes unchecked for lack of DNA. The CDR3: CASVGVHIPQETQYF. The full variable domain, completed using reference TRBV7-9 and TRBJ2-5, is DTGVSQNPRHKITKRGQNVTFRCDPISEHNRLYWYRQTLGQGPEFLTYFQNEAQLEKSRLLSDRFSAERPKGSFSTLEIQRTEQGDSAMYLCASVGVHIPQETQYFGPGTRLLVL.